Listed below are T cell receptor beta chains from one sample, sequenced in a study of CD8 T cells in ankylosing spondylitis. One entry per CDR3 protein results from TCRdb running MiXCR on the 5' RACE reads. The table includes roughly 130,000 distinct CDR3 sequences, roughly 8.8% detected once. Sequenced input: synovial fluid, either unsorted or a sorted T cell fraction (not recorded which). Receptors were obtained from a male donor with ankylosing spondylitis. Each CDR3 is given with its conserved first and last residue. The D gene is left open where the match is weak. Rows may omit the clone size; those that give it use once, few, many or a size class.

>TRBV5-5|TRBJ1-6|NA|few
CASSGTGPINSPLHF
TGTGCCAGCAGCGGCACGGGACCGATCAATTCACCCCTCCACTTT
>TRBV5-5|TRBJ2-1|NA|few
CASSTDGSSYNEQFF
TGTGCCAGCAGCACGGATGGGAGCTCCTACAATGAGCAGTTCTTC
>TRBV5-5|TRBJ1-5|NA|few
CASSLLGDNQPQHF
TGTGCCAGCAGCTTGTTGGGGGATAATCAGCCCCAGCATTTT
>TRBV5-1|TRBJ2-3|NA|few
CASSLETATDTQYF
TGCGCCAGCAGCTTAGAAACAGCCACAGATACGCAGTATTTT
>TRBV4-1|TRBJ2-1|TRBD2|many
CASSQGFSGTGEQFF
TGCGCCAGCAGCCAGGGCTTTAGCGGGACGGGGGAGCAGTTCTTC
>TRBV20-1|TRBJ2-1|TRBD2|NA
CSALGRAGSYNEQFF
TGCAGTGCTCTCGGGAGGGCCGGGTCCTACAATGAGCAGTTCTTC
>TRBV20-1|TRBJ1-2|TRBD1|few
CSAPSGQGRLEGYTF
TGCAGTGCCCCATCGGGACAGGGACGTTTAGAAGGCTACACCTTC
>TRBV5-1|TRBJ1-1|NA|many
CASSLGGAPNTEAFF
TGCGCCAGCAGCTTGGGGGGGGCGCCGAACACTGAAGCTTTCTTT
>TRBV4-2|TRBJ2-3|TRBD2|NA
CASSQVLAGGPGLGTDTQYF
TGTGCCAGCAGCCAAGTCTTGGCGGGAGGACCTGGTTTAGGCACAGATACGCAGTATTTT
>TRBV7-2|TRBJ2-2|NA|medium-sized
CASSMRGLVTGELFF
TGTGCCAGCAGCATGCGGGGTCTAGTGACCGGGGAGCTGTTTTTT
>TRBV6-5|TRBJ2-2|NA|many
CASSTGPGSATGELFF
TGTGCCAGCAGTACCGGGCCAGGGTCCGCCACCGGGGAGCTGTTTTTT
>TRBV28|TRBJ2-5|TRBD2|many
CASSPSGREETQYF
TGTGCCAGCAGTCCCAGCGGGAGGGAGGAGACCCAGTACTTC
>TRBV30|TRBJ2-2|NA|NA
CAWSRAGELFF
TGTGCCTGGAGTAGGGCAGGGGAGCTGTTTTTT
>TRBV29-1|TRBJ1-1|NA|few
CSVEQGMGTEAFF
TGCAGCGTTGAACAGGGGATGGGCACTGAAGCTTTCTTT
>TRBV5-4|TRBJ1-1|NA|few
CASAWGAGDTEAFF
TGTGCCAGCGCCTGGGGGGCGGGGGACACTGAAGCTTTCTTT
>TRBV27|TRBJ1-1|NA|many
CASSSLAGGASEAFF
TGTGCCAGCAGCTCCCTGGCGGGGGGCGCATCCGAAGCTTTCTTT
>TRBV18|TRBJ2-1|NA|NA
CASSQGGDSHNEQFF
TGTGCCAGCTCACAGGGGGGCGACTCGCACAATGAGCAGTTCTTC
>TRBV19|TRBJ2-3|NA|NA
CASSTGDTQYF
TGTGCCAGTAGTACAGGAGATACGCAGTATTTT
>TRBV20-1|TRBJ1-1|TRBD1|many
CSARVRDRGGTEAFF
TGCAGTGCTAGAGTCAGGGACAGGGGGGGCACTGAAGCTTTCTTT
>TRBV28|TRBJ1-4|NA|NA
CASSSAATNEKLFF
TGTGCCAGCAGTTCAGCTGCAACTAATGAAAAACTGTTTTTT
>TRBV6-1|TRBJ1-6|NA|many
CASSPPGSNSPLHF
TGTGCCAGCAGTCCCCCGGGAAGTAATTCACCCCTCCACTTT
>TRBV3-1|TRBJ2-2|TRBD2|NA
CASSPFAGDTGELFF
TGTGCCAGCAGCCCCTTCGCGGGAGACACCGGGGAGCTGTTTTTT
>TRBV7-2|TRBJ2-7|TRBD1|NA
CASGQGATYEQYF
TGTGCCAGCGGACAGGGGGCCACCTACGAGCAGTACTTC
>TRBV7-9|TRBJ2-1|NA|medium-sized
CASQLGNEQFF
TGTGCCAGCCAACTAGGCAATGAGCAGTTCTTC
>TRBV7-2|TRBJ1-2|TRBD1|NA
CASSPPGQGMDGYTF
TGTGCCAGCAGCCCCCCGGGACAGGGGATGGATGGCTACACCTTC
>TRBV27|TRBJ1-2|NA|NA
CASKGRSWDYGYTF
TGTGCCAGCAAGGGCAGGTCCTGGGACTATGGCTACACCTTC
>TRBV7-9|TRBJ2-1|NA|few
CASSLPARNEQFF
TGTGCCAGCAGCTTACCCGCAAGGAATGAGCAGTTCTTC
>TRBV20-1|TRBJ1-5|TRBD1|many
CSARDFKDRGLFGNQPQHF
TGCAGTGCTAGAGATTTTAAGGACAGGGGGCTTTTTGGCAATCAGCCCCAGCATTTT
>TRBV10-3|TRBJ2-5|NA|few
CAISDTGEGSVETQYF
TGTGCCATCAGTGATACCGGGGAAGGGTCAGTGGAGACCCAGTACTTC
>TRBV28|TRBJ2-6|NA|few
CASSPDFTGANVLTF
TGTGCCAGCAGCCCTGATTTCACTGGGGCCAACGTCCTGACTTTC
>TRBV20-1|TRBJ2-5|NA|many
CSAHSGYTETQYF
TGCAGTGCCCACTCGGGCTACACAGAGACCCAGTACTTC
>TRBV20-1|TRBJ2-7|TRBD1|many
CSAEDRGHSYEQYF
TGCAGTGCCGAAGACAGGGGGCACTCCTACGAGCAGTACTTC
>TRBV24-1|TRBJ2-1|TRBD2|few
CATSDPRARTSGGTSYNEQFF
TGTGCCACCAGTGATCCAAGGGCCAGGACTAGCGGGGGGACGTCCTACAATGAGCAGTTCTTC
>TRBV29-1|TRBJ2-1|TRBD1|many
CSSGTGNGNEQFF
TGCAGCTCCGGGACAGGGAACGGTAATGAGCAGTTCTTC
>TRBV6-2/TRBV6-3|TRBJ2-3|NA|many
CASSPGTLASTDTQYF
TGTGCCAGCAGCCCCGGGACCCTCGCTAGCACAGATACGCAGTATTTT
>TRBV28|TRBJ2-5|TRBD1|few
CASRKTGLETQYF
TGTGCCAGCAGAAAGACAGGGTTAGAGACCCAGTACTTC
>TRBV11-2|TRBJ2-5|TRBD2|NA
CASSPGAGGRETQYF
TGTGCCAGCAGCCCTGGAGCGGGGGGGCGAGAGACCCAGTACTTC
>TRBV6-1|TRBJ2-3|NA|NA
CASNSNTQYF
TGTGCCAGCAATTCTAATACGCAGTATTTT
>TRBV4-1|TRBJ2-6|NA|NA
CASSRVPSGANVLTF
TGCGCCAGCAGCAGGGTCCCCTCTGGGGCCAACGTCCTGACTTTC
>TRBV15|TRBJ2-4|NA|NA
CATSGAGSRNIQYF
TGTGCCACCAGCGGGGCCGGGAGTAGGAACATTCAGTACTTC
>TRBV20-1|TRBJ1-1|TRBD1|many
CSARRRDRMNTEAFF
TGCAGTGCCCGACGTCGGGACAGGATGAACACTGAAGCTTTCTTT
>TRBV6-1|TRBJ2-2|NA|many
CASREGPNRIGELFF
TGTGCCAGCAGGGAGGGTCCCAATAGAATCGGGGAGCTGTTTTTT
>TRBV20-1|TRBJ2-1|TRBD2|many
CSAPRGGGSAEQFF
TGCAGTGCTCCTAGGGGCGGCGGGAGCGCTGAGCAGTTCTTC
>TRBV29-1|TRBJ2-1|TRBD2|NA
CSVEDGGEDTYNEQFF
TGCAGCGTTGAAGATGGGGGGGAGGATACCTACAATGAGCAGTTCTTC
>TRBV6-5|TRBJ1-2|NA|NA
CASSYQIQGSNYGYTF
TGTGCCAGCAGTTACCAAATACAGGGATCGAACTATGGCTACACCTTC
>TRBV11-2|TRBJ2-1|NA|many
CASSLSRDSTYNEQFF
TGTGCCAGCAGCTTATCCCGGGACTCGACCTACAATGAGCAGTTCTTC
>TRBV12-3/TRBV12-4|TRBJ1-2|NA|many
CASTNSNYGYTF
TGTGCCAGCACCAATTCCAACTATGGCTACACCTTC